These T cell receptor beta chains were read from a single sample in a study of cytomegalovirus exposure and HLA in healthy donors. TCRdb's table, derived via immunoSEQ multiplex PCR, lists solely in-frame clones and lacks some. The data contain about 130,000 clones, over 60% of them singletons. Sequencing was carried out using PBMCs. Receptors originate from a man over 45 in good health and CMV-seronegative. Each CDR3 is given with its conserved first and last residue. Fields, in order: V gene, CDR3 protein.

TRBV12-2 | CASRLALAGGLKPQHF
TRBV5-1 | CASSLVGGSTDTQYF
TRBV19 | CASRPTSDNEQFF
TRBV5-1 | CASSLARTSWETQYF
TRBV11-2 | CASSLTSPTTDTQYF
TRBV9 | CASSPQDWDYGYTF
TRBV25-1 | CASIHRDYTEAFF
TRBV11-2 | CASSSGTAGYTF
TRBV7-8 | CASNFLPGQSDEKLFF
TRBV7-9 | CASSLGGAFVDEQFF
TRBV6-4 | CASSEQGGGNQPQHF
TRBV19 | CASTLSPRARGANVLTF
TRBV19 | CAIREGNEKLFF
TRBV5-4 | CASSLQGNYGYTF
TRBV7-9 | CASIAGGSTDTQYF
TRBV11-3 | CASSLVGSGGEQFF
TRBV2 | CASSLTVPVEQYF
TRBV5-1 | CASSVRDTSSYNSPLHF
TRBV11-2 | CASSLALGPVYGYTF
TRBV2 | CASSAGGLTEAFF
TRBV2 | CASRSGPSTDTQYF
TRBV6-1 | CASSERYRVTGYTF
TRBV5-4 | CASSEVPQGALNSPLHF
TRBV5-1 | CASSLGTGNTGELFF
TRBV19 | CASSGLGTPANEKLFF
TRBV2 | CASSESGAGSEGYTF